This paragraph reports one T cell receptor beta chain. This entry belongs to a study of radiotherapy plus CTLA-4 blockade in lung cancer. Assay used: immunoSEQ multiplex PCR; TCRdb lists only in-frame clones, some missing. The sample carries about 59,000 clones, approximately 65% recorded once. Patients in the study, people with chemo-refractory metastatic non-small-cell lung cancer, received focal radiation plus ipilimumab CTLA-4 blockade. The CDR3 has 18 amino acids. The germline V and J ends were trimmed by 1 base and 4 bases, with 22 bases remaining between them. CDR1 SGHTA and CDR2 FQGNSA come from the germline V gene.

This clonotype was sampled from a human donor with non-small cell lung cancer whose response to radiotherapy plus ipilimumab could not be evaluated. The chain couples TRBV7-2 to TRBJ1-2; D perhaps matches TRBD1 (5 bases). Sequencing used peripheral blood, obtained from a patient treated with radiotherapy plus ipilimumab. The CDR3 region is CASSLDWFRGSRGYGYTF. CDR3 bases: TGTGCCAGCAGCTTAGATTGGTTTCGGGGGAGTCGGGGCTATGGCTACACCTTC. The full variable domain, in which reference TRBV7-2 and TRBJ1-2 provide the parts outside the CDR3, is GAGVSQSPSNKVTEKGKDVELRCDPISGHTALYWYRQSLGQGLEFLIYFQGNSAPDKSGLPSDRFSAERTGGSVSTLTIQRTQQEDSAVYLCASSLDWFRGSRGYGYTFGSGTRLTVV.